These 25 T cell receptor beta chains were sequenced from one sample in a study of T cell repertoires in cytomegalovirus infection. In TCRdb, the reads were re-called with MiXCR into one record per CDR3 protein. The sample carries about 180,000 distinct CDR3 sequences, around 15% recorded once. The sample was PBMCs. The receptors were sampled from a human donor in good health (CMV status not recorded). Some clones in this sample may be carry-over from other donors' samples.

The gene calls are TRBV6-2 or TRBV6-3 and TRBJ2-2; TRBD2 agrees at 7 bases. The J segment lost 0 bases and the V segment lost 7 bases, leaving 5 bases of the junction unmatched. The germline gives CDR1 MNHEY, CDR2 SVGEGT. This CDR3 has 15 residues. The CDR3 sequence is CASTDGRTNTGELFF. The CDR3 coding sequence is TGTGCCAGCACGGACGGGAGGACGAACACCGGGGAGCTGTTTTTT.

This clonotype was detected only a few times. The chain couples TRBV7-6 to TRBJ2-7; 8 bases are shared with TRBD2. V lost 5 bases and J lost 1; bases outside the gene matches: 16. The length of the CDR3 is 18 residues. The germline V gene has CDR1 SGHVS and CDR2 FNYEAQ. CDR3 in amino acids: CASSPPAASGLGSYEQYF. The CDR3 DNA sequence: TGTGCCAGCAGCCCTCCGGCCGCTAGCGGGCTGGGGTCCTACGAGCAGTACTTC.

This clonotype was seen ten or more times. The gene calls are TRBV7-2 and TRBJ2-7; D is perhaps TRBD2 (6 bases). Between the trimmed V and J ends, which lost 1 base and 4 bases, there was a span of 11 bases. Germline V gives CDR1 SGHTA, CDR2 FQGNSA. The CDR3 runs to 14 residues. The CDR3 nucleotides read TGTGCCAGCAGCTTAGTGGAGGGAGAGTACGAGCAGTACTTC. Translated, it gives CASSLVEGEYEQYF.

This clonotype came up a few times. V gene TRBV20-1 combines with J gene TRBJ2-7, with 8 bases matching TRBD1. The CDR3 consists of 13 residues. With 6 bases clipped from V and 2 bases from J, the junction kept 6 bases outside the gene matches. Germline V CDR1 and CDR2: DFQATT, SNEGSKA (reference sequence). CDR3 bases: TGCAGTGCCCAGGACAGGGAAACCTACGAGCAGTACTTC. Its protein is CSAQDRETYEQYF.

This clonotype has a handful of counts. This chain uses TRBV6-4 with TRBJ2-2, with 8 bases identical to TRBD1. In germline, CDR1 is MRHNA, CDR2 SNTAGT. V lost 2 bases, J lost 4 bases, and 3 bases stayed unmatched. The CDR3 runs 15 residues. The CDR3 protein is CASSDQGAPTGELFF. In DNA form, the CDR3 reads TGTGCCAGCAGTGACCAGGGGGCACCCACCGGGGAGCTGTTTTTT.

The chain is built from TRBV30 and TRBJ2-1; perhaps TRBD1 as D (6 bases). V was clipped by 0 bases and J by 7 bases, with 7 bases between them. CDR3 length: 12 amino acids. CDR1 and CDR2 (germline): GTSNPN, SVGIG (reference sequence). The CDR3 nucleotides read TGTGCCTGGAGTGTACAGGGAAATGAGCAGTTCTTC. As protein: CAWSVQGNEQFF.

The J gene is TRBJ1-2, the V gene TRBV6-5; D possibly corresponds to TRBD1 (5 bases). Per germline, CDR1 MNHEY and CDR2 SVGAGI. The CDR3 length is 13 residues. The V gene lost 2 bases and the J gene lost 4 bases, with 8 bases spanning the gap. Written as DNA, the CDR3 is TGTGCCAGCAGTTACGCAGGGATCTATGGCTACACCTTC. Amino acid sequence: CASSYAGIYGYTF.

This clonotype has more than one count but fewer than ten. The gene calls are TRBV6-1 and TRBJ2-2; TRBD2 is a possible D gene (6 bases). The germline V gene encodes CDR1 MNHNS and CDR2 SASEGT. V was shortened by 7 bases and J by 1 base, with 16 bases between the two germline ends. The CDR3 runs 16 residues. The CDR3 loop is CASIEPGLLNTGELFF. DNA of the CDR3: TGTGCCAGCATAGAGCCGGGACTCCTGAACACCGGGGAGCTGTTTTTT.

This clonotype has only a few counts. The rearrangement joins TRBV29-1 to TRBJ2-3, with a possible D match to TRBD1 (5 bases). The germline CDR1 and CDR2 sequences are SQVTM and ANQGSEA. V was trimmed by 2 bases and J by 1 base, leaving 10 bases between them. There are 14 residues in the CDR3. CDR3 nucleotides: TGCAGCGTTGAACCGCAGGGTGGCACAGATACGCAGTATTTT. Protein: CSVEPQGGTDTQYF.

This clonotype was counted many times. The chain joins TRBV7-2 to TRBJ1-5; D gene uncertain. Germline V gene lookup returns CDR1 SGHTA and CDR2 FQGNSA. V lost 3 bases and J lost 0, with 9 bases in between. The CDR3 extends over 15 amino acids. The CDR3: CASSLGFYSNQPQHF. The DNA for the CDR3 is TGTGCCAGCAGCTTGGGGTTTTATAGCAATCAGCCCCAGCATTTT.

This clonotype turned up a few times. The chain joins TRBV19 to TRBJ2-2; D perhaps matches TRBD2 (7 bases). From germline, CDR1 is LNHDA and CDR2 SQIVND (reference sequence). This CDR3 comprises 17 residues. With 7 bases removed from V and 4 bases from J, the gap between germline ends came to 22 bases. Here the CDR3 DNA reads TGTGCCAGTACTCCCCGCGGGGGCGATCTGGGCACCGGGGAGCTGTTTTTT. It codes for CASTPRGGDLGTGELFF.

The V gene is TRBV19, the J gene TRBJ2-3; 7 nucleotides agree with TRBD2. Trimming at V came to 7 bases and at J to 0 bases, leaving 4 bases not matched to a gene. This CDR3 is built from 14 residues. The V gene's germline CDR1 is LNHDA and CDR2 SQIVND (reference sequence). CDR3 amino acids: CASTLAASTDTQYF. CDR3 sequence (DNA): TGTGCCAGTACCCTAGCGGCTAGCACAGATACGCAGTATTTT.

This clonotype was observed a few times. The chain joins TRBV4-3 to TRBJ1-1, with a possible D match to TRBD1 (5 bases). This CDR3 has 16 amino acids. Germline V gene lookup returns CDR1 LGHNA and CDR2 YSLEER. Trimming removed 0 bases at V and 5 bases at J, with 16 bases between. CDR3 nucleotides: TGCGCCAGCAGCCAAGATGGGGCGGGTCGGAAAACTGAAGCTTTCTTT. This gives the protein CASSQDGAGRKTEAFF.

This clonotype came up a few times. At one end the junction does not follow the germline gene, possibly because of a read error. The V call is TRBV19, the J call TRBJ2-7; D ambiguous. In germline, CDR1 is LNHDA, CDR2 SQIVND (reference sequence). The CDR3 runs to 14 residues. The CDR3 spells CATSRQATSYEQYF. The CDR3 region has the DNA TGTGCCACTAGTCGTCAGGCTACCTCCTACGAGCAGTACTTC.

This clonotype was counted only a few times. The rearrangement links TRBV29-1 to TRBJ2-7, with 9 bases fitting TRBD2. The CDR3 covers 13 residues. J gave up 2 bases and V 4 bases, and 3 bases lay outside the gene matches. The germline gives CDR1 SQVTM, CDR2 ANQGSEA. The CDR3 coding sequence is TGCAGCGTTGGGGGGACTAGCCCCTACGAGCAGTACTTC. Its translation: CSVGGTSPYEQYF.

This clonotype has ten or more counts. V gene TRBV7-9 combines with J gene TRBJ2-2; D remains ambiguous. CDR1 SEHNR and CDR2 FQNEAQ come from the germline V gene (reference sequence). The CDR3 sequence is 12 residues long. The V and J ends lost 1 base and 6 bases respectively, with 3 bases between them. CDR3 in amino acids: CASSLGAGELFF. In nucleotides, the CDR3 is TGTGCCAGCAGCTTAGGGGCCGGGGAGCTGTTTTTT. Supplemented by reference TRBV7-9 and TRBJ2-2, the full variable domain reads DTGVSQNPRHKITKRGQNVTFRCDPISEHNRLYWYRQTLGQGPEFLTYFQNEAQLEKSRLLSDRFSAERPKGSFSTLEIQRTEQGDSAMYLCASSLGAGELFFGEGSRLTVL.

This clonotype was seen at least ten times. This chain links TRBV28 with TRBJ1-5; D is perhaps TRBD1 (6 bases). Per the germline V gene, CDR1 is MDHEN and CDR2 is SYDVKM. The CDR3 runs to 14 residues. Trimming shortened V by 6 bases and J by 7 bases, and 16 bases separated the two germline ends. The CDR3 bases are TGTGCCAGCAGATACGGACAGACCGCGCAGCCCCAGCATTTT. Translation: CASRYGQTAQPQHF. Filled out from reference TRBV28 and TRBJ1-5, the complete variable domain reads DVKVTQSSRYLVKRTGEKVFLECVQDMDHENMFWYRQDPGLGLRLIYFSYDVKMKEKGDIPEGYSVSREKKERFSLILESASTNQTSMYLCASRYGQTAQPQHFGDGTRLSIL.

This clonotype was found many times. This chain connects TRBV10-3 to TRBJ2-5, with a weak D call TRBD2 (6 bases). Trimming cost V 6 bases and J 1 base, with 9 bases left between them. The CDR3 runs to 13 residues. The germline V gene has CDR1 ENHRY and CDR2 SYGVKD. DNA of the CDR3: TGTGCCATCAGCCCGGGAGCCCAAGAGACCCAGTACTTC. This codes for CAISPGAQETQYF.

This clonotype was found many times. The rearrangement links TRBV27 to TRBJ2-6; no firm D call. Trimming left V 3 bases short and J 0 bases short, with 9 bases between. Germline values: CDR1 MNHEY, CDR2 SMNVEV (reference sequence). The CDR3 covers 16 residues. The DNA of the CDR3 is TGTGCCAGCAGTTTTTGGGGTAGCTCTGGGGCCAACGTCCTGACTTTC. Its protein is CASSFWGSSGANVLTF.

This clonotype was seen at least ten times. The CDR3 nucleotides are TGCAGCGTTGAAAAGCCGACAGGGAAGACCTTC. Translated: CSVEKPTGKTF. The J gene is TRBJ1-2, the V gene TRBV29-1; 7 nucleotides match TRBD1. The J segment lost 14 bases and the V segment lost 2 bases, leaving 8 bases of the junction unmatched. Germline CDR1 SQVTM, CDR2 ANQGSEA. The CDR3 spans 11 residues.

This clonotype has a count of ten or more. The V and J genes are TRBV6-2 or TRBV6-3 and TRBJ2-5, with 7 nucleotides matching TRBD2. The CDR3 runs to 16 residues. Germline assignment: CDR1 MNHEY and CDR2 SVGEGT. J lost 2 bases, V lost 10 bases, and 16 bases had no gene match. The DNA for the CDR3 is TGTGCCACCCGCATCGGGGCTAGCGGAATACAAGAGACCCAGTACTTC. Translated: CATRIGASGIQETQYF.

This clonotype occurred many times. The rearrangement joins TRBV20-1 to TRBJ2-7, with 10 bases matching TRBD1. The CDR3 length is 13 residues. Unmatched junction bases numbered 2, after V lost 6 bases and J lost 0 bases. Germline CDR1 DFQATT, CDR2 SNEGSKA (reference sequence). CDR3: CSAGTGASYEQYF. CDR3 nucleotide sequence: TGCAGTGCCGGGACAGGGGCCTCCTACGAGCAGTACTTC.

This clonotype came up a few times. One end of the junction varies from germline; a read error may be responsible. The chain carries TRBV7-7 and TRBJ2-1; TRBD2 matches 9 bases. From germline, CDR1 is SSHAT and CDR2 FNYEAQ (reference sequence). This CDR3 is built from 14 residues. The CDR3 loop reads CASSPSGAGNEQFF. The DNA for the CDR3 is TGTGCTAGCAGTCCTAGCGGGGCGGGAAATGAGCAGTTCTTC.

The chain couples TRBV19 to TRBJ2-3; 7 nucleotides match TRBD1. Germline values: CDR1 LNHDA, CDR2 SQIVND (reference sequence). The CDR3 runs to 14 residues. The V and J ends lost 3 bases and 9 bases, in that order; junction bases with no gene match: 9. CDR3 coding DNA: TGTGCCAGTAGTATTGTCGCAGGGGGAGAAACGCAGTATTTT. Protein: CASSIVAGGETQYF.

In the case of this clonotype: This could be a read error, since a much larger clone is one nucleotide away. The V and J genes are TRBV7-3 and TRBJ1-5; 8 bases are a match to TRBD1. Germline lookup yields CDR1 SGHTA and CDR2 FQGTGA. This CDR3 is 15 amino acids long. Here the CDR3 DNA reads TGTGCCAGCAGCTTAACGGGGACAGGCAATCAGCCCCAGCGTTTT. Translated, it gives CASSLTGTGNQPQRF.